Presented here are 14 T cell receptor beta chains from one specimen sequenced in a study of T cell repertoires in cytomegalovirus infection. These receptors' antigens are unknown. TCRdb re-called the reads with MiXCR, one entry per CDR3 protein. The sample lists around 95,000 distinct CDR3 sequences, approximately 30% occurring once. The sample consisted of CD8+ T cells from cultured PBMCs, taken from culture after CMV antigen stimulation. Source of these receptors: a human donor in good health (CMV status not recorded). Some clones in this sample may be carry-over from other donors' samples.

This clonotype was found a few times. This rearrangement joins TRBV5-6 to TRBJ2-2; no definite D call. Germline V gene sequence: CDR1 SGHDT, CDR2 YYEEEE. The CDR3 sequence is 14 residues long. The V end was cut by 4 bases, the J end by 1 base, with 8 bases between. The DNA for the CDR3 is TGTGCCAGCAGCGTACCCCAGAACACCGGGGAGCTGTTTTTT. Its translation: CASSVPQNTGELFF.

This clonotype was found many times. The J gene is TRBJ1-2, the V gene TRBV7-2; TRBD1 agrees at 8 bases. V shed 1 base, J shed 4 bases, and the junction held 5 bases outside the gene matches. This CDR3 region has 15 residues. In germline, CDR1 is SGHTA, CDR2 FQGNSA. The CDR3 sequence: CASSLGDTGGYGYTF. DNA of the CDR3: TGTGCCAGCAGCTTAGGGGATACAGGGGGCTATGGCTACACCTTC.

In this sample, this clonotype turned up many times. The gene calls are TRBV2 and TRBJ1-3; the match to TRBD1 covers 8 bases. Germline V lookup: CDR1 SNHLY, CDR2 FYNNEI. The CDR3 loop spans 16 amino acids. V was clipped by 3 bases and J by 0 bases; unmatched bases: 4. The CDR3 bases are TGTGCCAGCAGTGAGGACAGGGCCAGCTCTGGAAACACCATATATTTT. As protein: CASSEDRASSGNTIYF.

This chain uses TRBV7-2 with TRBJ1-4; the match to TRBD1 covers 8 bases. The germline gives CDR1 SGHTA, CDR2 FQGNSA. V shed 9 bases, J shed 7 bases, and the junction held 7 bases outside the gene matches. The CDR3 has 13 amino acids. CDR3 coding DNA: TGTGCCAGTACAGGGGGTGTGGGTGAAAAACTGTTTTTT. Residues: CASTGGVGEKLFF.

The chain recombines TRBV7-2 with TRBJ1-1, with unresolved D. Trimming cost V 1 base and J 5 bases, with 8 bases left between them. The CDR3 consists of 13 residues. CDR1 is SGHTA, CDR2 FQGNSA, per germline. The CDR3 DNA reads as TGTGCCAGCAGCTTAGGGATAGTTACTGAAGCTTTCTTT. This encodes CASSLGIVTEAFF.

The table lists this clonotype with many counts. J is TRBJ1-2 and V is TRBV20-1; 9 bases are a match to TRBD1. Germline V CDR1 and CDR2: DFQATT, SNEGSKA (reference sequence). With 5 bases clipped from V and 6 bases from J, the junction kept 13 bases outside the gene matches. This CDR3 comprises 15 residues. The CDR3 DNA reads TGCAGTGCTCCATACAGAGGGGGACAGGGCAATGGCTACACCTTC. Its translation: CSAPYRGGQGNGYTF.

V and J are TRBV7-6 and TRBJ2-3; tentatively, D is TRBD2 (5 bases). Germline CDR1 and CDR2: SGHVS and FNYEAQ. The CDR3 has 14 amino acids. V was trimmed by 0 bases and J by 3 bases, leaving 7 bases between them. Here the CDR3 DNA reads TGTGCCAGCAGCTTAGCCGGGATTACAGATACGCAGTATTTT. Residues: CASSLAGITDTQYF.

The V gene is TRBV6-5, the J gene TRBJ1-5, with unresolved D. The germline V gene encodes CDR1 MNHEY and CDR2 SVGAGI. The CDR3 contains 15 residues. V lost 0 bases, J lost 0 bases, and 6 bases lay in between. The CDR3 protein is CASSYSHDSNQPQHF. The DNA of the CDR3 is TGTGCCAGCAGTTACTCGCACGATAGCAATCAGCCCCAGCATTTT.

This clonotype was seen a handful of times. The chain employs TRBV6-1 and TRBJ1-5, with D possibly matching TRBD1 (6 bases). Trimming shortened V by 5 bases and J by 0 bases, and 17 bases separated the two germline ends. Germline-derived CDR1 and CDR2 are MNHNS and SASEGT. The CDR3 length is 17 residues. CDR3 nucleotide sequence: TGTGCCAGCAGTCCAACAGGGTTCGGGGATAGCAATCAGCCCCAGCATTTT. The encoded protein is CASSPTGFGDSNQPQHF.

In its sample, this clonotype was seen a few times. This chain joins TRBV7-8 and TRBJ2-1, with 10 bases fitting TRBD2. The V segment lost 5 bases and the J segment 4 bases; nucleotides outside the gene matches: 5. Looked up from germline, CDR1 is SGHVS and CDR2 is FQNEAQ. This CDR3 is built from 15 residues. For the CDR3, the DNA is TGTGCCAGCAGCCCGCTAGCGGGGGAGTACAATGAGCAGTTCTTC. Translated, it gives CASSPLAGEYNEQFF.

The chain joins TRBV27 to TRBJ1-3; 11 positions agree with TRBD1. Trimming removed 5 bases from V and 3 bases from J; junction bases left unmatched: 3. Germline assignment: CDR1 MNHEY and CDR2 SMNVEV (reference sequence). The CDR3 runs to 15 residues. CDR3 sequence: CASSAGTGGGNTIYF. The CDR3 nucleotides read TGTGCCAGCAGTGCGGGGACAGGGGGTGGAAACACCATATATTTT.

This rearrangement joins TRBV20-1 to TRBJ2-2; D unresolved. Germline assignment: CDR1 DFQATT and CDR2 SNEGSKA (reference sequence). Trimming stripped 3 bases from V and 0 bases from J, with 5 bases between. This CDR3 is built from 13 residues. In nucleotides, the CDR3 is TGCAGTGCTAGTACCCCGAACACCGGGGAGCTGTTTTTT. Amino acid sequence: CSASTPNTGELFF.

This chain uses TRBV6-1 with TRBJ2-4, with D possibly being TRBD1 (6 bases). V lost 5 bases to trimming and J lost 1 base, with 15 bases between them. The CDR3 runs to 16 residues. CDR1 is MNHNS, CDR2 SASEGT, per germline. CDR3 bases: TGTGCCAGCAGTCCTATCCTCCAGGGGGCCAAAAACATTCAGTACTTC. It translates to CASSPILQGAKNIQYF.

In this sample, this clonotype turned up many times. The chain recombines TRBV10-3 with TRBJ2-5; a possible D gene is TRBD2 (6 bases). CDR3 length: 14 residues. Trimming stripped 9 bases from V and 4 bases from J, with 18 bases between. Germline CDR1 ENHRY, CDR2 SYGVKD. The CDR3 DNA reads TGTGCCATTTCCGGGACCCTGGGAGGAGAGACCCAGTACTTC. This sequence encodes CAISGTLGGETQYF.